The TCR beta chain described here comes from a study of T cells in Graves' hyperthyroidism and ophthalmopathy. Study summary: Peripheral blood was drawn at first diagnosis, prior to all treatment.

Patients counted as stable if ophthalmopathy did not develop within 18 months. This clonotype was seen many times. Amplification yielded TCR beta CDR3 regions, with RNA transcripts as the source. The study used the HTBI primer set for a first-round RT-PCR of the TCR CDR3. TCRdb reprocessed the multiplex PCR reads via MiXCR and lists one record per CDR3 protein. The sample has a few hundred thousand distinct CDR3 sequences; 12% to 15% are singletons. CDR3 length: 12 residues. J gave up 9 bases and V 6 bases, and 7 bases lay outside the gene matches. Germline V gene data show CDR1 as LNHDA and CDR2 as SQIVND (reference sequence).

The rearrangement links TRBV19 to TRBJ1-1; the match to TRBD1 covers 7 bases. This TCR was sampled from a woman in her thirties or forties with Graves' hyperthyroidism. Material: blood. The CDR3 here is CASSEGTAQAFF. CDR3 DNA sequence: TGTGCCAGTAGCGAAGGGACAGCTCAAGCTTTCTTT.